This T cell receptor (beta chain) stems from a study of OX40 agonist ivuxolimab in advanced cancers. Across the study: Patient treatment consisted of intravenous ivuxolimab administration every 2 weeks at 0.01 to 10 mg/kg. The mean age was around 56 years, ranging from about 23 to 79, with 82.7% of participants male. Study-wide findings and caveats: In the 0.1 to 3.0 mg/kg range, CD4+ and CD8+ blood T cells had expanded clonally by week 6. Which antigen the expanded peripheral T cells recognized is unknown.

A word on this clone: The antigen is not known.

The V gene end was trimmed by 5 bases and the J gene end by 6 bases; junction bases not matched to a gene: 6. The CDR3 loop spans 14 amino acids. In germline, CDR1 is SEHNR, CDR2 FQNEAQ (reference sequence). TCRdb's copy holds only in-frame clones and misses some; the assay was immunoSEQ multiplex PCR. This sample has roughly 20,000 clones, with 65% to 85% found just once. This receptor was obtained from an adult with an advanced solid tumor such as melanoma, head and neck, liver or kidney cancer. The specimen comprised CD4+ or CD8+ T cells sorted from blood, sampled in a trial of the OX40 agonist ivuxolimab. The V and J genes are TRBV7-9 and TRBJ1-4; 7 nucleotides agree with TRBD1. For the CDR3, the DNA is TGTGCCAGCAGCCCCAGGGGGGATTATGAAAAACTGTTTTTT. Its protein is CASSPRGDYEKLFF.